The 11 T cell receptor beta chains reported below all come from one sample, sequenced in a study of patients and donors after allogeneic stem cell transplantation. TCRdb called the RT-PCR reads again in MiXCR, with one record for every CDR3 protein. The sample carries around 240 distinct CDR3 sequences, about 1.9% recorded once. The material sequenced was blood, either unsorted or a sorted T cell fraction (not recorded which). The receptors derive from a human donor who was either an allogeneic HSCT recipient or a stem cell or donor lymphocyte infusion donor (not recorded which). It is not recorded whose cells these are; they may come from a transplant donor.

This clonotype is judged large. The V and J genes are TRBV7-8 and TRBJ2-5, with TRBD2 as a possible D gene (6 bases). Trimming shortened V by 5 bases and J by 2 bases, and 18 bases separated the two germline ends. Germline lookup yields CDR1 SGHVS and CDR2 FQNEAQ. This CDR3 has 16 amino acids. The DNA of the CDR3 is TGTGCCAGCAGCGAGATTCCTTCGGGACTTCAAGAGACCCAGTACTTC. Encoded protein: CASSEIPSGLQETQYF.

This clonotype is judged large (0.1 to 1%). The chain combines TRBV10-2 with TRBJ2-1; 8 bases line up with TRBD2. The CDR3 contains 16 residues. Germline V gives CDR1 WSHSY, CDR2 SAAADI. V gave up 0 bases and J gave up 6 bases; unmatched junction bases: 7. This CDR3 reads CASSESITSGLNEQFF. In DNA, the CDR3 is TGCGCCAGCAGTGAGTCGATAACTAGCGGCCTCAATGAGCAGTTCTTC.

This clonotype is deemed large. The chain is built from TRBV27 and TRBJ2-7; the D is unclear. The germline V gene encodes CDR1 MNHEY and CDR2 SMNVEV (reference sequence). Trimming shortened V by 4 bases and J by 2 bases, and 12 bases separated the two germline ends. The CDR3 covers 14 residues. CDR3 in DNA: TGTGCCAGCAGTTCCCAGGCGTTCACCTACGAGCAGTACTTC. Its protein product is CASSSQAFTYEQYF.

This clonotype is termed large. The chain employs TRBV7-6 and TRBJ2-1; 9 positions match TRBD2. Germline-derived CDR1 and CDR2 are SGHVS and FNYEAQ. The CDR3 length is 15 residues. V trimming: 4 bases; J trimming: 8 bases; junction bases outside the gene matches: 9. CDR3 coding DNA: TGTGCCAGCAGCTCTCTAGCGGGACCGACGGATGAGCAGTTCTTC. Translation gives CASSSLAGPTDEQFF.

This clonotype qualifies as large. CDR3 bases: TGCGCCAGCAGCCAAGATGTACGCGCGGGAGGGGTCGAGCAGTACTTC. This codes for CASSQDVRAGGVEQYF. The chain is built from TRBV4-1 and TRBJ2-7, with 9 nucleotides matching TRBD2. Unmatched junction bases numbered 9, after V lost 0 bases and J lost 6 bases. CDR3 length: 16 amino acids. Germline V gene data show CDR1 as MGHRA and CDR2 as YSYEKL.

This clonotype is large by share. This sequence joins TRBV4-1 and TRBJ1-1, with a possible D match to TRBD1 (5 bases). This CDR3 has 15 residues. Germline V gene lookup returns CDR1 MGHRA and CDR2 YSYEKL. Trimming cost V 1 base and J 6 bases, with 15 bases left between them. The CDR3 nucleotides are TGCGCCAGCAGCCAAGGTCCTATCGGGGCTGCTGAAGCTTTCTTT. Its translation: CASSQGPIGAAEAFF.

This clonotype was seen a handful of times. The rearrangement uses TRBV4-1 and TRBJ2-5, with a weak D call TRBD1 (6 bases). V was clipped by 0 bases and J by 5 bases, with 22 bases between them. The CDR3 loop spans 18 amino acids. Germline-derived CDR1 and CDR2 are MGHRA and YSYEKL. The CDR3 region is CASSQEFDITGSDETQYF. In DNA, the CDR3 is TGCGCCAGCAGCCAAGAATTTGATATTACAGGGTCAGACGAGACCCAGTACTTC.

This clonotype is large within its sample. V is TRBV19 and J is TRBJ1-5; tentatively, D is TRBD1 (5 bases). Germline-derived CDR1 and CDR2 are LNHDA and SQIVND (reference sequence). CDR3 length: 16 residues. The ends were cut back, 3 bases at V and 3 bases at J, with 15 bases in the middle. The CDR3 DNA is TGTGCCAGTAGTATTGGAGCGCAGGGCTCCAATCAGCCCCAGCATTTT. It encodes CASSIGAQGSNQPQHF.

This clonotype is large by share. The chain couples TRBV3-1 to TRBJ2-5; 12 bases line up with TRBD2. Germline CDR1 and CDR2: LGHDT and YNNKEL (reference sequence). The CDR3 consists of 16 residues. With V trimmed by 3 bases and J by 3 bases, 5 bases remained unmatched. CDR3 in DNA: TGTGCCAGCAGCCACGCCACTAGCGGGAGGAAAGAGACCCAGTACTTC. Amino acids: CASSHATSGRKETQYF.

This clonotype is deemed hyperexpanded. The V and J genes are TRBV11-3 and TRBJ2-3; D gene unclear. Trimming left V 5 bases short and J 4 bases short, with 7 bases between. Germline V gives CDR1 SGHNT, CDR2 YENEEA. There are 12 residues in the CDR3. The CDR3 sequence: CASSPAADTQYF. CDR3 DNA sequence: TGTGCCAGCAGCCCCGCGGCAGATACGCAGTATTTT.

This clonotype is large (0.1 to 1%) by share. The chain couples TRBV5-1 to TRBJ2-1, with 8 bases identical to TRBD2. J gave up 15 bases and V 1 base, and 6 bases lay outside the gene matches. Germline lookup yields CDR1 SGHRS and CDR2 YFSETQ. The CDR3 consists of 12 residues. The CDR3 reads CASSLTGRDVFF. The CDR3 region has the DNA TGCGCCAGCAGCTTGACCGGGAGGGATGTGTTCTTC.